The next 27 T cell receptor beta chains were all read from a single sample in a study of blood T cell repertoires in COVID-19. Repertoires were generated with immunoSEQ multiplex PCR, while TCRdb's copy carries only in-frame clones and drops some. Among about 140,000 clones, 70% to 90% were seen once, and the ten largest hold 1.5%. The sequenced sample was peripheral blood. The receptors were gathered from a woman aged 55-70 years with acute or convalescent COVID-19.

The CDR3 bases are TGTGCCAGCAGCGCGGCCGGGATAATGTCGGGGGCTTTCTTT. Amino acid sequence: CASSAAGIMSGAFF. The chain links TRBV7-8 to TRBJ1-1, with no clear D. The CDR3 length is 14 residues. Per the germline V gene, CDR1 is SGHVS and CDR2 is FQNEAQ. The ends were cut back, 5 bases at V and 11 bases at J, with 21 bases in the middle. Variable domain in full (rest from reference TRBV7-8 and TRBJ1-1): GAGVSQSPRYKVAKRGQDVALRCDPISGHVSLFWYQQALGQGPEFLTYFQNEAQLDKSGLPSDRFFAERPEGSVSTLKIQRTQQEDSAVYLCASSAAGIMSGAFFGQGTRLTVV.

The genes are TRBV19 and TRBJ1-3; 10 bases agree with TRBD1. Germline V gene data show CDR1 as LNHDA and CDR2 as SQIVND (reference sequence). After removal of 6 bases from V and 0 bases from J, the junction contained 5 bases not matched to a gene. This CDR3 is built from 16 residues. CDR3 in amino acids: CASRGTGASSGNTIYF. CDR3 coding DNA: TGTGCCAGTAGGGGGACAGGGGCAAGCTCTGGAAACACCATATATTTT.

The V gene is TRBV12-3 or TRBV12-4, the J gene TRBJ2-7; D is possibly TRBD1 (6 bases). Trimming removed 3 bases from V and 6 bases from J, with 9 bases in between. The CDR3 is 12 amino acids. The CDR3 loop reads CASSFSGVEQYF. The DNA of the CDR3 is TGTGCCAGCAGTTTCTCAGGGGTCGAGCAGTACTTC.

The CDR3 sequence: CASSLDRHNEQFF. The CDR3 coding sequence is TGCGCCAGCAGCTTGGACAGACACAATGAGCAGTTCTTC. The genes are TRBV5-1 and TRBJ2-1; D uncertain. CDR1 is SGHRS, CDR2 YFSETQ, per germline. Trimming removed 0 bases at V and 5 bases at J, with 6 bases between. The CDR3 totals 13 residues.

The chain carries TRBV3-1 (or the pseudogene TRBV3-2) and TRBJ1-3; D is uncertain. Germline values: CDR1 LGHDT, CDR2 YNNKEL (reference sequence). CDR3 length: 14 residues. V gave up 4 bases and J gave up 3 bases, with 10 bases separating them. The CDR3 DNA reads TGTGCCAGCAGCCTACATCAGGATGGAAACACCATATATTTT. Translation: CASSLHQDGNTIYF.

This rearrangement joins TRBV4-3 to TRBJ2-3; 15 bases are a match to TRBD2. With V trimmed by 3 bases and J by 3 bases, 4 bases remained unmatched. The CDR3 runs 17 residues. From germline, CDR1 is LGHNA and CDR2 YSLEER. CDR3 coding DNA: TGCGCCAGCAGCCAGGGGACTAGCGGGGGGATTACAGATACGCAGTATTTT. Its protein is CASSQGTSGGITDTQYF.

The chain recombines TRBV7-9 with TRBJ1-2; possible D gene TRBD1, 5 bases. Germline V gene lookup returns CDR1 SEHNR and CDR2 FQNEAQ (reference sequence). CDR3 size: 14 residues. With 5 bases removed from V and 3 bases from J, the gap between germline ends came to 13 bases. In DNA, the CDR3 is TGTGCCAGCAGCCCGGCGGGGGACTACTATGGCTACACCTTC. Translating it yields CASSPAGDYYGYTF.

The chain uses TRBV30 and TRBJ1-2; a possible D gene is TRBD1 (5 bases). V dropped 0 bases and J dropped 5 bases, with 19 bases sitting between them. The CDR3 is 16 residues long. Per the germline V gene, CDR1 is GTSNPN and CDR2 is SVGIG (reference sequence). CDR3 residues: CAWSVGTGGNAYGYTF. The CDR3 DNA reads as TGTGCCTGGAGTGTGGGGACCGGAGGGAACGCATATGGCTACACCTTC.

The rearrangement joins TRBV5-6 to TRBJ1-1, with D unclear. Trimming removed 4 bases from V and 1 base from J, with 17 bases in between. CDR3 length equals 16 residues. The germline gives CDR1 SGHDT, CDR2 YYEEEE. CDR3 in amino acids: CASSGFVGGWNTEAFF. As DNA, the CDR3 is TGTGCCAGCAGCGGCTTCGTAGGAGGGTGGAACACTGAAGCTTTCTTT.

This chain links TRBV5-5 with TRBJ1-5, with TRBD1 identical over 7 bases. Losses at the gene ends were 4 bases for V and 0 bases for J; bases not matched to a gene: 4. The length of the CDR3 is 15 residues. Germline-derived CDR1 and CDR2 are SGHKS and YYEKEE (reference sequence). The CDR3 spells CASSAGQNSNQPQHF. The CDR3, as DNA: TGTGCCAGCAGCGCGGGACAGAATAGCAATCAGCCCCAGCATTTT.

V usage is TRBV9 and J usage is TRBJ2-2, with TRBD1 identical over 8 bases. The CDR3 loop spans 18 amino acids. Trimming took 0 bases from V and 4 from J; bases not matched to a gene: 11. Germline-derived CDR1 and CDR2 are SGDLS and YYNGEE. In DNA form, the CDR3 reads TGTGCCAGCAGCGTAGGGGGACCGGGACAGGTCTCCACCGGGGAGCTGTTTTTT. This gives the protein CASSVGGPGQVSTGELFF.

The chain is built from TRBV5-6 and TRBJ1-4; D gene unclear. Germline assignment: CDR1 SGHDT and CDR2 YYEEEE. This CDR3 comprises 14 residues. V lost 0 bases to trimming and J lost 4 bases, with 7 bases between them. CDR3: CASSLDPGNEKLFF. The CDR3 nucleotides read TGTGCCAGCAGCTTGGATCCCGGTAATGAAAAACTGTTTTTT. The full variable domain, in which reference TRBV5-6 and TRBJ1-4 provide the parts outside the CDR3, is DAGVTQSPTHLIKTRGQQVTLRCSPKSGHDTVSWYQQALGQGPQFIFQYYEEEERQRGNFPDRFSGHQFPNYSSELNVNALLLGDSALYLCASSLDPGNEKLFFGSGTQLSVL.

V usage is TRBV2 and J usage is TRBJ1-1; perhaps TRBD1 as D (6 bases). Germline assignment: CDR1 SNHLY and CDR2 FYNNEI. The CDR3 loop spans 14 amino acids. Between the trimmed V and J ends, which lost 6 bases and 1 base, there was a span of 12 bases. CDR3 amino acids: CASRIQGPNTEAFF. The CDR3 DNA is TGTGCCAGCAGGATACAGGGACCGAACACTGAAGCTTTCTTT.

The V gene is TRBV7-2, the J gene TRBJ2-1; 8 bases are shared with TRBD1. Germline CDR1 reads SGHTA; CDR2 reads FQGNSA. V lost 5 bases, J lost 7 bases, and 7 bases stayed unmatched. The CDR3 runs 14 residues. The CDR3 region has the DNA TGTGCCAGCAGCCAAAGGACAGGGTTGAATGAGCAGTTCTTC. Protein sequence: CASSQRTGLNEQFF.

The chain joins TRBV19 to TRBJ2-7, with D maybe TRBD2 (6 bases). V lost 4 bases, J lost 6 bases, and 19 bases lay in between. The germline V gene has CDR1 LNHDA and CDR2 SQIVND (reference sequence). The CDR3 is 15 amino acids. DNA of the CDR3: TGTGCCAGTAGTACCCAGGGTGGGGGGAGAGGCGAGCAGTACTTC. Amino acid sequence: CASSTQGGGRGEQYF. Using reference TRBV19 and TRBJ2-7 for the parts outside the CDR3, the full variable domain is DGGITQSPKYLFRKEGQNVTLSCEQNLNHDAMYWYRQDPGQGLRLIYYSQIVNDFQKGDIAEGYSVSREKKESFPLTVTSAQKNPTAFYLCASSTQGGGRGEQYFGPGTRLTVT.

The J gene is TRBJ2-1, the V gene TRBV19, with D perhaps matching TRBD1 (5 bases). Germline V CDR1 and CDR2: LNHDA, SQIVND (reference sequence). The CDR3 is made up of 15 amino acids. V dropped 3 bases and J dropped 6 bases, with 15 bases sitting between them. CDR3 region: CASSIPQGPGNEQFF. CDR3 nucleotides: TGTGCCAGTAGTATCCCGCAGGGCCCCGGCAATGAGCAGTTCTTC. The variable domain in full, completed from reference TRBV19 and TRBJ2-1, reads DGGITQSPKYLFRKEGQNVTLSCEQNLNHDAMYWYRQDPGQGLRLIYYSQIVNDFQKGDIAEGYSVSREKKESFPLTVTSAQKNPTAFYLCASSIPQGPGNEQFFGPGTRLTVL.

The chain couples TRBV18 to TRBJ2-7, with D possibly being TRBD2 (5 bases). V lost 3 bases to trimming and J lost 2 bases, with 8 bases between them. The CDR3 contains 13 residues. The germline gives CDR1 KGHSH, CDR2 LQKENI. The CDR3 loop is CASSPGVPYEQYF. The CDR3 DNA reads TGTGCCAGCTCACCCGGGGTCCCCTACGAGCAGTACTTC.

V usage is TRBV19 and J usage is TRBJ1-1; possibly TRBD1 for D (5 bases). Per germline, CDR1 LNHDA and CDR2 SQIVND (reference sequence). CDR3 size: 16 residues. V lost 3 bases to trimming and J lost 3 bases, with 17 bases between them. The CDR3 region has the DNA TGTGCCAGTAGTATTGGGGCACCCCCGAGAGACACTGAAGCTTTCTTT. This gives the protein CASSIGAPPRDTEAFF.

This chain connects TRBV5-1 to TRBJ2-1; 11 nucleotides agree with TRBD1. Germline CDR1 is SGHRS and CDR2 is YFSETQ. Losses at the gene ends were 6 bases for V and 7 bases for J; bases not matched to a gene: 9. CDR3 length: 15 residues. Here the CDR3 reads CASIPGQGGLNEQFF. CDR3 in DNA: TGCGCCAGCATCCCGGGACAGGGGGGGTTAAATGAGCAGTTCTTC.

The chain is built from TRBV9 and TRBJ1-1, with D maybe TRBD1 (5 bases). The germline CDR1 and CDR2 sequences are SGDLS and YYNGEE. The V and J ends lost 0 bases and 3 bases respectively, with 9 bases between them. The CDR3 length is 14 residues. CDR3 sequence: CASSVGQSYTEAFF. The CDR3 DNA follows: TGTGCCAGCAGCGTAGGACAGTCCTACACTGAAGCTTTCTTT.

This clone was counted a few times. The chain links TRBV9 to TRBJ2-1; 11 bases fit TRBD2. The V segment lost 3 bases and the J segment 5 bases; nucleotides outside the gene matches: 13. Germline V CDR1 and CDR2: SGDLS, YYNGEE. The CDR3 has 18 residues. CDR3 nucleotides: TGTGCCAGCAGCGCGCGAGCTCCAGGGACTAGCGGAAACAATGAGCAGTTCTTC. Amino acid sequence: CASSARAPGTSGNNEQFF.

A single count supports this clone. V gene TRBV5-5 combines with J gene TRBJ2-7; D is unclear. The CDR3 runs 15 residues. Germline V lookup: CDR1 SGHKS, CDR2 YYEKEE (reference sequence). Trimming took 0 bases from V and 3 from J, leaving 13 bases between them. CDR3 protein: CASSLVDRSSYEQYF. The CDR3 coding sequence is TGTGCCAGCAGCTTGGTAGATAGGTCTAGCTACGAGCAGTACTTC.

This clone occurred a few times. The V gene is TRBV15, the J gene TRBJ1-4; TRBD1 agrees at 8 bases. The CDR3 sequence is 13 residues long. From germline, CDR1 is LNHNV and CDR2 YYDKDF (reference sequence). The junction had 5 bases not matched to a gene; V was cut back by 6 bases and J by 8 bases. CDR3 DNA: TGTGCCACCAGTACAGGGGGGGGAGAAAAACTGTTTTTT. Amino acid sequence: CATSTGGGEKLFF.

The genes are TRBV7-3 and TRBJ2-1, with 12 bases that match TRBD2. The length of the CDR3 is 18 residues. From germline, CDR1 is SGHTA and CDR2 FQGTGA. Trimming cost V 1 base and J 5 bases; bases outside gene matches: 9. The chain's CDR3 is CASSLSPPLAGGDNEQFF. The CDR3 DNA follows: TGTGCCAGCAGCTTAAGTCCCCCCCTAGCGGGGGGGGACAATGAGCAGTTCTTC.

This clone was observed a handful of times. The V and J genes are TRBV25-1 and TRBJ1-2, with TRBD1 matching 7 bases. Germline trimming cut 4 bases from V and 2 bases from J; bases unmatched to any gene: 7. In germline, CDR1 is MGHDK, CDR2 SYGVNS. The CDR3 sequence is 15 residues long. CDR3 sequence (DNA): TGTGCCAGCAGTGTCGATCTACAGGGGAACTATGGCTACACCTTC. It codes for CASSVDLQGNYGYTF.

This sequence joins TRBV4-3 and TRBJ1-3; the D is unclear. Germline CDR1 LGHNA, CDR2 YSLEER. The CDR3 is made up of 14 amino acids. The germline V and J ends were trimmed by 3 bases and 7 bases, with 13 bases remaining between them. The CDR3 sequence is CASSQDSIGNTIYF. In DNA form, the CDR3 reads TGCGCCAGCAGCCAGGACTCTATAGGGAACACCATATATTTT.

This chain connects TRBV7-2 to TRBJ1-1, with 7 bases that match TRBD1. Germline CDR1 reads SGHTA; CDR2 reads FQGNSA. The CDR3 has 16 amino acids. Germline trimming cut 5 bases from V and 0 bases from J; bases unmatched to any gene: 9. In nucleotides, the CDR3 is TGTGCCAGCAGCGTTAACCCAGGGGGGCTGAACACTGAAGCTTTCTTT. It codes for CASSVNPGGLNTEAFF.